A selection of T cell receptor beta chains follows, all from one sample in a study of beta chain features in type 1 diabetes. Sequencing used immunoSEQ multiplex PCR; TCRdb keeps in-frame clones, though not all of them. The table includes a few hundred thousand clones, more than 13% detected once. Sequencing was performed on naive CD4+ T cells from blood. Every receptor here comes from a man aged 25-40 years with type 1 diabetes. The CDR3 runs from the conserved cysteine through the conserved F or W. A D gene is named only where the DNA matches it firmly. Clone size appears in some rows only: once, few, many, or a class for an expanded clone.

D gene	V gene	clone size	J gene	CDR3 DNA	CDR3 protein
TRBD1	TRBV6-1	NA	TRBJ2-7	TGTGCCAGCAGGACTACAGGGGGAAGCTCCTACGAGCAGTACTTC	CASRTTGGSSYEQYF
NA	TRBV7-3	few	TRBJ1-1	TGTGCCAGCAGCTCCGGGGGGGGGAGTCCTGAAGCTTTCTTT	CASSSGGGSPEAFF
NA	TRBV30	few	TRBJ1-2	TGTGCCTGGAGACCGAGGCGCGCGGGCTACACCTTC	CAWRPRRAGYTF
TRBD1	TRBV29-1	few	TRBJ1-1	TGCAGCGCGAGATCGTCCGGGACAGGGTTCACTGAAGCTTTCTTT	CSARSSGTGFTEAFF
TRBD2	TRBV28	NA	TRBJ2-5	TGTGCCAGCAGGGGAGGGAACCAAGAGACCCAGTACTTC	CASRGGNQETQYF
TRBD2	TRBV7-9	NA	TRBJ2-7	TGTGCCAGCAGCTCGGGACTAGCGCACTCCTACGAGCAGTACTTC	CASSSGLAHSYEQYF
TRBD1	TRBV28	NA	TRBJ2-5	TGTGCCAGCAGTTCCTCCGGGACAGGGGGTGTGAAGGAGACCCAGTACTTC	CASSSSGTGGVKETQYF
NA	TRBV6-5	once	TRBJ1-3	TGTGCCAGCAGTTACGACAGAAGCTCTGGAAACACCATATATTTT	CASSYDRSSGNTIYF
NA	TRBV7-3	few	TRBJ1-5	TGTGCCAGCAGCTTACAGAGCAATCAGCCCCAGCATTTT	CASSLQSNQPQHF
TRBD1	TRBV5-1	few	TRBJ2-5	TGCGCCAGCAGACGACAGGGCGCCGGGGAGACCCAGTACTTC	CASRRQGAGETQYF
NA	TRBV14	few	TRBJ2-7	TGTGCCAGCAGTGCCAGGTTGGGGCCCTACGAGCAGTACTTC	CASSARLGPYEQYF
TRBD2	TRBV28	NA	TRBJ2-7	TGTGCCAGCAACTTAGGGTCTAGCGGGAGTTACGAGCAGTACTTC	CASNLGSSGSYEQYF
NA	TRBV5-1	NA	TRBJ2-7	TGCGCCAGCAGCCAGGACAGAGGCTCCGGGGAGCAGTACTTC	CASSQDRGSGEQYF
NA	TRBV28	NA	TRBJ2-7	TGTGCCAGCAGTTTCCCTAGTACCTACGAGCAGTACTTC	CASSFPSTYEQYF
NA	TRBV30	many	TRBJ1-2	TGTGCCTGGAGTGTACGACACTCCTATGGCTACACCTTC	CAWSVRHSYGYTF
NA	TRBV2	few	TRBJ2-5	TGTGCCAGCCGGGATCAAGAGACCCAGTACTTC	CASRDQETQYF